This TCR beta chain stems from a study of blood T cell repertoires in COVID-19. Authors' processing steps: Amplification of reference gene primers was used by the study to estimate nucleated cell counts. Produced via immunoSEQ multiplex PCR; TCRdb's table is partial and in-frame only. From that table come the V and J calls and clone size; the DNA was used to work out D and trimming. The table shows 150,000 to 200,000 clones, with almost 80% occurring only once. This sequence originates from a man between 60 and 70 years old with active or convalescent COVID-19. The sample comprised peripheral blood.

CDR3 DNA sequence: TGTGCCAGCAGCCTCATGGGGGGTAGCACAGATACGCAGTATTTT. Its protein is CASSLMGGSTDTQYF. The chain combines TRBV3-1 (or the pseudogene TRBV3-2) with TRBJ2-3; D is perhaps TRBD2 (6 bases). Trimming removed 4 bases at V and 0 bases at J, with 11 bases between. The V gene's germline CDR1 is LGHDT and CDR2 YNNKEL (reference sequence). The CDR3 contains 15 residues.